These T cell receptor beta chains were read from a single sample in a study of long-term antiretroviral therapy in people with HIV. TCRdb's table, derived via immunoSEQ multiplex PCR, lists solely in-frame clones and lacks some. The sample gives 25,000 to 35,000 clones, roughly 90% of which show up once; roughly 3.9% is in the top ten. Sequenced material: unsorted PBMCs, taken 1.8 years after starting antiretroviral therapy. The receptors derive from a woman younger than 35 with HIV. The CDR3 runs from the conserved cysteine through the conserved F or W. D genes are given only for firm matches. A clone size is listed for some rows: how often the clone was seen (once, few, many), or a class if it is expanded.

V	D	size	J	CDR3	DNA
TRBV6-5	-	once	TRBJ1-2	CATGRPNYGYTF	TGTGCGACGGGCAGGCCTAACTATGGCTACACCTTC
TRBV7-3	-	once	TRBJ2-1	CASSLWGGTGINEQFF	TGTGCCAGCAGCTTATGGGGTGGGACGGGAATCAATGAGCAGTTCTTC
TRBV5-1	-	-	TRBJ1-1	CASSLDVDTEAFF	TGCGCCAGCAGCTTGGATGTGGACACTGAAGCTTTCTTT
TRBV19	-	-	TRBJ1-2	CASSKSQGVPYGYTF	TGTGCCAGTAGTAAGTCGCAGGGCGTACCATATGGCTACACCTTC
TRBV7-2	-	-	TRBJ2-7	CASSLSVEYYEQYF	TGTGCCAGCAGCTTGAGCGTCGAATACTACGAGCAGTACTTC
TRBV5-1	TRBD1	-	TRBJ1-2	CASRRVLGQDEGYTF	TGCGCCAGCAGACGAGTATTGGGACAGGACGAGGGCTACACCTTC
TRBV13	-	-	TRBJ2-2	CASSFAPGIANTGELFF	TGTGCCAGCAGCTTCGCCCCGGGGATAGCGAACACCGGGGAGCTGTTTTTT
TRBV28	TRBD1	-	TRBJ2-1	CASSSLTGLHEQFF	TGTGCCAGCAGTTCCCTGACAGGGCTCCATGAGCAGTTCTTC
TRBV14	-	once	TRBJ2-7	CASSQAGGGDYEQYF	TGTGCCAGCAGCCAGGCTGGCGGAGGGGACTACGAGCAGTACTTC
TRBV27	-	few	TRBJ1-2	CASSSQARQIIGYTF	TGTGCCAGCAGTTCCCAGGCACGGCAAATAATCGGCTACACCTTC
TRBV5-1	-	-	TRBJ1-3	CASSQGGSGNTIYF	TGCGCCAGCAGCCAAGGGGGCTCTGGAAACACCATATATTTT
TRBV4-3	-	few	TRBJ1-5	CASSQESGPGQPQHF	TGCGCCAGCAGCCAAGAGTCTGGACCCGGTCAGCCCCAGCATTTT
TRBV14	TRBD1	-	TRBJ1-2	CASSLDRIRYTF	TGTGCCAGCAGCCTGGACAGGATACGCTACACCTTC
TRBV5-1	TRBD2	-	TRBJ2-1	CASSWRELLYNEQFF	TGCGCCAGCAGCTGGCGGGAGCTACTCTACAATGAGCAGTTCTTC
TRBV2	TRBD2	-	TRBJ2-3	CASSGLAGGTDTQYF	TGTGCCAGCAGCGGACTAGCGGGAGGGACAGATACGCAGTATTTT
TRBV4-3	TRBD2	-	TRBJ2-4	CASSQDTGGANIQYF	TGCGCCAGCAGCCAAGATACGGGGGGAGCAAACATTCAGTACTTC
TRBV7-6	-	-	TRBJ2-3	CASSTFRGPSQDTQYF	TGTGCCAGCTCTACGTTCCGGGGACCAAGTCAGGATACGCAGTATTTT
TRBV6-1	-	-	TRBJ2-7	CASSEGAYEQYF	TGTGCCAGCAGTGAAGGGGCCTACGAGCAGTACTTC
TRBV19	-	-	TRBJ1-5	CASSTPGTDDQPQHF	TGTGCCAGTAGTACACCTGGGACGGACGATCAACCCCAGCATTTT
TRBV6-1	TRBD1	-	TRBJ2-7	CASSELDRGLYEQYF	TGTGCCAGCAGTGAACTCGACAGGGGGCTCTACGAGCAGTACTTC
TRBV4-3	-	-	TRBJ2-7	CASSGNLKTYEQYF	TGCGCCAGCAGCGGAAACTTGAAAACCTACGAGCAGTACTTC
TRBV18	TRBD1	-	TRBJ2-3	CASSPRTGSNTDTQYF	TGTGCCAGCTCACCGCGGACAGGGTCCAACACAGATACGCAGTATTTT
TRBV4-3	-	-	TRBJ1-6	CASSQDRFNSPLHF	TGCGCCAGCAGCCAAGACAGGTTCAATTCACCCCTCCACTTT
TRBV9	-	-	TRBJ2-7	CASSVGGGTGEPTTEQYF	TGTGCCAGCAGCGTAGGCGGGGGGACAGGTGAACCTACTACCGAGCAGTACTTC
TRBV27	-	-	TRBJ2-7	CASSSKRLDEQYF	TGTGCCAGCAGTTCGAAACGACTCGACGAGCAGTACTTC
TRBV6-5	-	-	TRBJ2-7	CASTTMKHPIYEQYF	TGTGCCAGCACTACCATGAAACACCCGATCTACGAGCAGTACTTC
TRBV9	TRBD2	-	TRBJ2-5	CASSSTSGQETQYF	TGTGCCAGCAGCTCAACTAGCGGGCAAGAGACCCAGTACTTC
TRBV29-1	-	once	TRBJ2-3	CSVEWTAGPGTDTQYF	TGCAGCGTTGAATGGACGGCCGGCCCCGGAACAGATACGCAGTATTTT
TRBV4-3	-	-	TRBJ2-2	CASSQGEGAAGELFF	TGCGCCAGCAGCCAAGGAGAAGGCGCTGCCGGGGAGCTGTTTTTT
TRBV5-1	-	-	TRBJ1-3	CASSLTGLSGNTIYF	TGCGCCAGCAGCTTGACAGGTCTCTCTGGAAACACCATATATTTT
TRBV28	-	-	TRBJ2-7	CASSLPQGRGEKQYF	TGTGCCAGCAGTTTACCGCAGGGTCGCGGCGAAAAGCAGTACTTC
TRBV6-6	TRBD2	-	TRBJ2-7	CASSYLASGSYEQYF	TGTGCCAGCAGCTACCTGGCTAGCGGGTCTTACGAGCAGTACTTC
TRBV7-8	-	-	TRBJ2-7	CASSSSPGEQYF	TGTGCCAGCAGTTCTTCCCCCGGCGAGCAGTACTTC
TRBV28	TRBD1	-	TRBJ1-1	CASSGTGFSDTEAFF	TGTGCCAGCAGTGGGACAGGGTTTTCGGACACTGAAGCTTTCTTT
TRBV19	-	-	TRBJ1-2	CASRPLGRNYGYTF	TGTGCCAGTAGGCCCCTAGGGAGGAACTATGGCTACACCTTC
TRBV6-5	-	-	TRBJ2-7	CASSYRDKTYEQYF	TGTGCCAGCAGTTACCGGGACAAAACCTACGAGCAGTACTTC
TRBV9	-	-	TRBJ2-1	CASSVGGSGVYNEQFF	TGTGCCAGCAGCGTAGGGGGTAGCGGAGTATACAATGAGCAGTTCTTC
TRBV6-5	TRBD1	-	TRBJ2-2	CASSYRGRTGELFF	TGTGCCAGCAGTTACAGGGGGCGCACCGGGGAGCTGTTTTTT
TRBV4-3	-	-	TRBJ2-2	CASSQGLRGTGELFF	TGCGCCAGCAGCCAAGGTTTACGGGGAACCGGGGAGCTGTTTTTT
TRBV5-1	-	-	TRBJ2-1	CASSPRGNRENEQFF	TGCGCCAGCAGCCCTAGAGGGAACCGGGAGAATGAGCAGTTCTTC
TRBV29-1	-	-	TRBJ2-1	CSVGQGNSYNEQFF	TGCAGCGTTGGGCAGGGTAATTCCTACAATGAGCAGTTCTTC
TRBV11-2	-	-	TRBJ2-7	CASSLDWVHEQYF	TGTGCCAGCAGCTTAGATTGGGTCCACGAGCAGTACTTC
TRBV19	-	-	TRBJ2-4	CASRPLYLGGEGNIQYF	TGTGCCAGTAGACCCTTATATCTGGGGGGTGAGGGGAACATTCAGTACTTC
TRBV7-9	-	-	TRBJ1-5	CASSLIGELGSNQPQHF	TGTGCCAGCAGCTTGATTGGGGAACTCGGAAGCAATCAGCCCCAGCATTTT
TRBV5-4	-	few	TRBJ2-7	CASSTSLGASYEQYF	TGTGCCAGCAGCACTAGCCTCGGCGCCTCCTACGAGCAGTACTTC